This entry lists 9 T cell receptor beta chains sequenced from one sample in a study of T cells after yellow fever vaccination (dated by TCRdb to 2018 to 2020). Library preparation was by 5' RACE. Reads for this sample came from an Illumina HiSeq 2500. The public reads were run again by TCRdb, first through fastp at Q25 and then through MiXCR, and only productive beta chains were kept. CDR3 protein duplicates are merged, each entry listing the most common genes and DNA. This sample lists approximately 610,000 distinct CDR3 sequences; about 15% were detected once. The top ten constitute about 18% of the sample. Reading the label with the study, this specimen's treatment or condition is: live attenuated yellow fever vaccine strain. The sequencing here drew on PBMCs, taken around 5 days after the first yellow fever vaccination. The receptors were sampled from a young man who received the YFV17D yellow fever vaccine.

This clonotype was picked up a small number of times. CDR3 sequence reads: CASSQDAALEQFF. CDR3 in DNA: TGCGCCAGCAGCCAAGATGCGGCTCTTGAGCAGTTCTTC. The rearrangement joins TRBV4-1 to TRBJ2-1; D gene ambiguous. Looked up from germline, CDR1 is MGHRA and CDR2 is YSYEKL. The CDR3 length is 13 residues. The V gene lost 0 bases and the J gene lost 9 bases, with 9 bases spanning the gap.

This clonotype was counted only a few times. V usage is TRBV24-1 and J usage is TRBJ2-3; 8 nucleotides agree with TRBD1. The CDR3 is 13 residues long. V dropped 7 bases and J dropped 5; count of bases not matched to a gene: 4. Germline V gene lookup returns CDR1 KGHDR and CDR2 SFDVKD. The CDR3 DNA reads as TGTGCCACCAGCCAGGGGGCGAAAGATACGCAGTATTTT. It yields the protein CATSQGAKDTQYF.

The V and J genes are TRBV7-9 and TRBJ2-5; 7 bases are shared with TRBD1. Trimming at V came to 1 base and at J to 4 bases, leaving 9 bases not matched to a gene. The germline CDR1 and CDR2 sequences are SEHNR and FQNEAQ (reference sequence). The length of the CDR3 is 16 residues. CDR3 coding DNA: TGTGCCAGCAGCTTAGTACGGACAGGATCGCGAGAGACCCAGTACTTC. It encodes CASSLVRTGSRETQYF.

In this sample, this clonotype turned up a few times. The rearrangement links TRBV11-2 to TRBJ1-2, with 7 bases matching TRBD1. The junction had 9 bases not matched to a gene; V was cut back by 6 bases and J by 5 bases. The germline gives CDR1 SGHAT, CDR2 FQNNGV. The CDR3 has 14 residues. The CDR3 DNA is TGTGCCAGCAGGGACCACACAGGGGCTTATGGCTACACCTTC. This encodes CASRDHTGAYGYTF.

This clonotype was counted only a few times. This chain links TRBV15 with TRBJ1-4; D call uncertain. From germline, CDR1 is LNHNV and CDR2 YYDKDF (reference sequence). V was clipped by 5 bases and J by 7 bases, with 17 bases between them. The CDR3 has 15 amino acids. CDR3 sequence: CATSGGSGFGEKLFF. CDR3 bases: TGTGCCACCAGCGGCGGATCGGGGTTTGGTGAAAAACTGTTTTTT. The full variable domain, rest sourced from reference TRBV15 and TRBJ1-4, is DAMVIQNPRYQVTQFGKPVTLSCSQTLNHNVMYWYQQKSSQAPKLLFHYYDKDFNNEADTPDNFQSRRPNTSFCFLDIRSPGLGDTAMYLCATSGGSGFGEKLFFGSGTQLSVL.

This clonotype was detected only a few times. CDR3 residues: CASATARTDTQYF. CDR3 nucleotide sequence: TGTGCCAGCGCCACCGCTCGCACAGATACGCAGTATTTT. The chain couples TRBV27 to TRBJ2-3; no clear D. CDR3 length: 13 residues. Trimming cost V 8 bases and J 1 base, with 10 bases left between them. The germline gives CDR1 MNHEY, CDR2 SMNVEV (reference sequence).

V and J are TRBV6-2 or TRBV6-3 and TRBJ1-1; unclear D gene. This CDR3 has 14 amino acids. Germline V lookup: CDR1 MNHEY, CDR2 SVGEGT. V lost 7 bases and J 2 bases, leaving 14 bases between the germline ends. The DNA of the CDR3 is TGTGCCAGCACTATCAGAAGAATAAACACTGAAGCTTTCTTT. Amino acids: CASTIRRINTEAFF.

In its sample, this clonotype was seen a few times. This rearrangement joins TRBV4-3 to TRBJ2-3; D not resolved. The germline gives CDR1 LGHNA, CDR2 YSLEER. V was shortened by 1 base and J by 7 bases, with 6 bases between the two germline ends. The CDR3 length is 12 residues. CDR3 in DNA: TGCGCCAGCAGCCAAGTAAGAAATACGCAGTATTTT. Translated: CASSQVRNTQYF.

This clonotype was seen a few times. The gene calls are TRBV4-1 and TRBJ2-1; the D gene is possibly TRBD2 (7 bases). CDR3 length: 17 amino acids. The V and J ends lost 3 bases and 4 bases respectively, with 19 bases between them. Germline CDR1 and CDR2: MGHRA and YSYEKL. The CDR3 coding sequence is TGCGCCAGCAGCCAGAGCCCCCCCGGGGGGCGTTACAATGAGCAGTTCTTC. Protein: CASSQSPPGGRYNEQFF.